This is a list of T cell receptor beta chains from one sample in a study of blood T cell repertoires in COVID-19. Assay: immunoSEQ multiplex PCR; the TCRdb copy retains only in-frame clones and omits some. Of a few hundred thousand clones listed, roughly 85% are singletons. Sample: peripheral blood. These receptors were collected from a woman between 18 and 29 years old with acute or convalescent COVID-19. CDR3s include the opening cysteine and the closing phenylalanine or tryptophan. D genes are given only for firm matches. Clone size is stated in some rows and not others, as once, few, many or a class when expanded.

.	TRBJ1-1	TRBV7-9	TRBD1	TGTGCCAGCACTAAGTCCCGGGACAGGCTGAACACTGAAGCTTTCTTT	CASTKSRDRLNTEAFF
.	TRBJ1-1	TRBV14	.	TGTGCCAGCAGCCAAGATCAGGGCTTGGACACTGAAGCTTTCTTT	CASSQDQGLDTEAFF
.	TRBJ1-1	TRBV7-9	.	TGTGCCAGCAGCCTAAGCGAACAGGGTATGGTTTTCTTT	CASSLSEQGMVFF
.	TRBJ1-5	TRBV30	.	TGTGCCTGGACCTTAGACTCCAATCAGCCCCAGCATTTT	CAWTLDSNQPQHF
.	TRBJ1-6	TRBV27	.	TGTGCCAGCAGTTTATCCAAGCTAGGGGGTTTCAGCTCCTATAATTCACCCCTCCACTTT	CASSLSKLGGFSSYNSPLHF
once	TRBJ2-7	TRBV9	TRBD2	TGTGCCAGCAGCAAGCGGGAGAGCTCCTACGAGCAGTACTTC	CASSKRESSYEQYF
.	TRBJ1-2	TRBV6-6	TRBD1	TGTGCCAGCAGGCTGGACAGGAGAGGCTACACCTTC	CASRLDRRGYTF
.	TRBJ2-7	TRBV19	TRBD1	TGTGCCAGTAGTACTAGGGCATCTTCCCAGGGGGCTCGTTACGAGCAGTACTTC	CASSTRASSQGARYEQYF
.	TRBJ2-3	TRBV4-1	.	TGCGCCAGCAGCCACCGACGCGGACAAGGAGAATACACAGATACGCAGTATTTT	CASSHRRGQGEYTDTQYF
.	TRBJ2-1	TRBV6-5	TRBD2	TGTGCCAGCAGTTACACTAGCGGGAGCTCCTACAATGAGCAGTTCTTC	CASSYTSGSSYNEQFF
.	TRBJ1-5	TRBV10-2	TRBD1	TGCGCCAGCAGTCATAATAGGACAGGGGGTTTCAATCAGCCCCAGCATTTT	CASSHNRTGGFNQPQHF
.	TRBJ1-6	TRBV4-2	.	TGTGCCAGCAGCCACGGGGATTCACCCCTCCACTTT	CASSHGDSPLHF
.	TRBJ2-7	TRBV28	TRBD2	TGTGCCAGCAGTTCCCCGTCGGGTGGACTAGCGACCGGCGAGCAGTACTTC	CASSSPSGGLATGEQYF
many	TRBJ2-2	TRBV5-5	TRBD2	TGTGCCAGCAGCTTGGAGGGACTAGCTTACACCGGGGAGCTGTTTTTT	CASSLEGLAYTGELFF
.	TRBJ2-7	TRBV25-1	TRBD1	TGTGCCAGCAGTGAATTGGGACAGGGGACCTACGAGCAGTACTTC	CASSELGQGTYEQYF
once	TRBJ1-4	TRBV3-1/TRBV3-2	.	TGTGCCAGCAGCCAAGATCTGGCCGTTGAAAAACTGTTTTTT	CASSQDLAVEKLFF
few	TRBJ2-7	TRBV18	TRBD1	TGTGCCAGCTCCCCCGGGACAGGGGGCTACGAGCAGTACTTC	CASSPGTGGYEQYF
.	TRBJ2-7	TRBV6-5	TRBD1	TGTGCCAGCAGTATAAACAGGGGAGTCACCTACGAGCAGTACTTC	CASSINRGVTYEQYF
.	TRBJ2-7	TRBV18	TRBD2	TGTGCCAGCAAATTAGCGGGAGGGCCAGCCTACGAGCAGTACTTC	CASKLAGGPAYEQYF